These T cell receptor beta chains were read from a single sample in a study of identical twins. A single record per CDR3 protein comes from TCRdb applying MiXCR to the 5' RACE reads. The repertoire consists of 450,000 to 650,000 distinct CDR3 sequences, with 13% to 15% occurring once and the leading ten covering roughly 0.42%. These same data were also listed under a study on yellow fever vaccine responses in identical twins.

Sequenced sample: CD4+ T cells sorted from blood. These receptors originate from a young woman in good health. Each CDR3 is given with its conserved first and last residue. The D gene is left open where the match is weak. Expanded clones are given a class, and other clones once, few, many or no size at all.

J	size	D	V	CDR3	DNA
TRBJ2-1	-	TRBD2	TRBV20-1	CSATGLAHYNEQFF	TGCAGTGCCACCGGACTAGCTCACTACAATGAGCAGTTCTTC
TRBJ2-5	-	TRBD2	TRBV15	CATSRDLAGASKETQYF	TGTGCCACCAGCAGAGATTTAGCGGGAGCCTCTAAGGAGACCCAGTACTTC
TRBJ1-3	-	-	TRBV12-3/TRBV12-4	CASSFLVTLSSGNTIYF	TGTGCCAGCAGTTTTCTGGTAACACTGAGCTCTGGAAACACCATATATTTT
TRBJ2-7	-	-	TRBV5-1	CASSLRPAEQYF	TGCGCCAGCAGCTTGCGGCCAGCCGAGCAGTACTTC
TRBJ2-2	-	TRBD1	TRBV5-6	CASSLLDRRTGELFF	TGTGCCAGCAGCTTGTTGGACAGGCGCACCGGGGAGCTGTTTTTT
TRBJ2-7	-	TRBD2	TRBV5-1	CASSLDAGAREQYF	TGCGCCAGCAGCTTGGACGCGGGAGCGCGCGAGCAGTATTTC
TRBJ2-1	-	-	TRBV6-1	CASSVGGVSYNEQFF	TGTGCCAGCAGTGTAGGGGGAGTTTCCTACAATGAGCAGTTCTTC
TRBJ2-5	-	TRBD1	TRBV29-1	CSVRDSLQETQYF	TGCAGCGTTCGGGACAGTCTCCAAGAGACCCAGTACTTC
TRBJ2-3	few	-	TRBV12-3/TRBV12-4	CASKPSGHSTDTQYF	TGTGCCAGCAAACCTTCGGGACACAGCACAGATACGCAGTATTTT
TRBJ2-4	few	-	TRBV20-1	CSAREFPSEAKNIQYF	TGCAGTGCTAGAGAGTTCCCTAGCGAGGCCAAAAACATTCAGTACTTC
TRBJ2-1	few	TRBD2	TRBV4-2	CASSQASGPQGNEQFF	TGTGCCAGCAGCCAAGCTAGCGGTCCTCAAGGTAATGAGCAGTTCTTC
TRBJ1-2	few	TRBD1	TRBV12-3/TRBV12-4	CASTERYRGGYGYTF	TGTGCCAGCACCGAACGATACAGGGGTGGCTATGGCTACACCTTC
TRBJ1-1	-	-	TRBV2	CARGTLNTEAFF	TGTGCCAGGGGGACCTTGAACACTGAAGCTTTCTTT
TRBJ1-6	few	-	TRBV9	CASSVYGTHYNSPLHF	TGTGCCAGCAGCGTTTACGGGACACATTATAATTCACCCCTCCACTTT
TRBJ2-6	once	-	TRBV28	CASRTGNAGANVLTF	TGTGCCAGCCGAACGGGGAACGCCGGGGCCAACGTCCTGACTTTC
TRBJ2-1	few	TRBD2	TRBV15	CATTHISGSRYNEQFF	TGTGCCACCACCCATATTAGCGGGAGCCGATACAACGAGCAGTTCTTC
TRBJ2-3	-	-	TRBV10-3	CAIRAGSTDTQYF	TGTGCCATCAGGGCGGGTAGCACAGATACGCAGTATTTT
TRBJ2-5	few	-	TRBV20-1	CSAAPWYF	TGCAGTGCCGCCCCCTGGTACTTC
TRBJ1-4	few	-	TRBV5-1	CASSLVGLAVNEKLFF	TGCGCCAGCAGCCTGGTTGGGCTTGCCGTTAATGAAAAACTGTTTTTT
TRBJ2-1	few	-	TRBV7-3	CASSPSFNGGEQFF	TGTGCCAGCAGCCCCTCTTTCAACGGCGGTGAGCAGTTCTTC
TRBJ1-2	-	TRBD1	TRBV20-1	CSAQPDRVYGYTF	TGCAGTGCCCAGCCGGACAGGGTCTATGGCTACACCTTC
TRBJ2-1	many	-	TRBV10-3	CATFGQPYNEQFF	TGTGCCACCTTTGGACAGCCCTACAATGAGCAGTTCTTC
TRBJ2-5	few	TRBD2	TRBV27	CASKGQTSGAPGETQYF	TGTGCCAGCAAAGGGCAGACTAGCGGGGCCCCGGGGGAGACCCAGTACTTC
TRBJ2-2	few	-	TRBV20-1	CSARGNTGELFF	TGCAGTGCCCGGGGGAACACCGGGGAGCTGTTTTTT
TRBJ1-2	-	-	TRBV12-3/TRBV12-4	CASSFLQGPSYGYTF	TGTGCCAGCAGTTTTCTCCAGGGACCCTCCTATGGCTACACCTTC
TRBJ2-2	few	TRBD1	TRBV10-3	CAITGQGVTGELFF	TGTGCCATCACCGGACAGGGGGTCACCGGGGAGCTGTTTTTT
TRBJ2-6	-	-	TRBV7-8	CASSLAKRGSGANVLTF	TGTGCCAGCAGCTTAGCCAAACGGGGCTCTGGGGCCAACGTCCTGACTTTC
TRBJ2-1	few	TRBD2	TRBV28	CASCASGSTKWNEQFF	TGTGCCAGTTGTGCCAGCGGGAGTACTAAGTGGAATGAGCAGTTCTTC
TRBJ1-1	many	-	TRBV5-1	CASSLEQGGAFF	TGCGCCAGCAGCTTGGAACAGGGAGGAGCTTTCTTT
TRBJ1-1	-	-	TRBV20-1	CSASQLSTEAFF	TGCAGTGCTAGTCAGCTTTCCACTGAAGCTTTCTTT
TRBJ1-1	few	-	TRBV7-2	CASSAATTWNTEAFF	TGTGCCAGCAGTGCCGCGACAACGTGGAACACTGAAGCTTTCTTT
TRBJ2-3	-	TRBD2	TRBV6-1	CASSRLAGVVDTQYF	TGTGCCAGCAGCCGACTAGCGGGGGTGGTAGATACGCAGTATTTT
TRBJ2-1	-	-	TRBV20-1	CSVVGGPYNEQFF	TGCAGTGTCGTCGGGGGGCCCTACAATGAGCAGTTCTTC
TRBJ2-4	-	-	TRBV20-1	CSGTYAKNIQYF	TGCAGCGGGACGTACGCCAAAAACATTCAGTACTTC
TRBJ1-5	-	TRBD1	TRBV28	CASSVPRTGYQPQHF	TGTGCCAGCAGTGTACCCCGGACAGGGTATCAGCCCCAGCATTTT
TRBJ2-5	-	TRBD2	TRBV5-1	CASSRREGRVPQETQYF	TGCGCCAGCAGCAGGCGGGAGGGCCGAGTCCCCCAAGAGACCCAGTACTTC
TRBJ1-1	-	-	TRBV5-1	CASSLASQTATEAFF	TGCGCCAGCAGCTTGGCCTCACAGACAGCTACTGAAGCTTTCTTT
TRBJ2-1	few	-	TRBV20-1	CSARPARTYNEQFF	TGCAGTGCTAGACCAGCGAGAACTTACAATGAGCAGTTCTTC
TRBJ2-2	-	TRBD2	TRBV28	CASSQAGGAATGELFF	TGTGCCAGCAGCCAAGCGGGAGGGGCGGCCACCGGGGAGCTGTTTTTT
TRBJ2-1	few	-	TRBV29-1	CSVVAESSYNEQFF	TGCAGCGTTGTTGCGGAGAGCTCCTACAATGAGCAGTTCTTC
TRBJ2-3	-	-	TRBV7-8	CASSASTLDTQYF	TGTGCCAGCAGCGCCTCAACTTTAGATACGCAGTATTTT
TRBJ2-3	many	-	TRBV5-1	CASWRPRRGSTDTQYF	TGCGCCAGCTGGCGCCCTCGGAGGGGTAGCACAGATACGCAGTATTTT
TRBJ2-1	-	TRBD2	TRBV4-1	CASSQGSGTSGLNEQFF	TGCGCCAGCAGCCAAGGCTCAGGGACTAGCGGGCTCAATGAGCAGTTCTTC
TRBJ2-1	few	-	TRBV9	CASSVGGGISYNEQFF	TGTGCCAGCAGCGTAGGGGGCGGGATCTCCTACAATGAGCAGTTCTTC
TRBJ2-7	-	TRBD2	TRBV6-2/TRBV6-3	CASSPGTKSVNEQYF	TGTGCCAGCAGTCCAGGGACTAAATCTGTTAACGAGCAGTACTTC
TRBJ2-7	-	TRBD2	TRBV27	CASTPTGTRFVEQYF	TGTGCCAGCACCCCCACCGGGACTAGATTTGTCGAGCAGTACTTC
TRBJ2-2	few	-	TRBV3-1	CASSLKGANTGELFF	TGTGCCAGCAGCCTAAAGGGTGCGAACACCGGGGAGCTGTTTTTT
TRBJ2-6	few	TRBD1	TRBV20-1	CSARVWGQNSGANVLTF	TGCAGTGCTAGAGTGTGGGGACAGAACTCTGGGGCCAACGTCCTGACTTTC
TRBJ2-2	once	-	TRBV14	CASSQSLPNTGELFF	TGTGCCAGCAGCCAATCGCTACCGAACACCGGGGAGCTGTTTTTT
TRBJ2-1	-	TRBD1	TRBV11-2	CASSLEGGRGPGNEQFF	TGTGCCAGCAGCTTAGAGGGGGGCAGGGGGCCGGGCAATGAGCAGTTCTTC
TRBJ2-7	-	-	TRBV5-5	CASSLRQDYEQYF	TGTGCCAGCAGCTTGAGGCAGGACTACGAGCAGTACTTC
TRBJ2-5	once	TRBD2	TRBV20-1	CCPPSLGRGATQETQYF	TGCTGTCCCCCTTCTTTGGGGCGGGGGGCAACCCAAGAGACCCAGTACTTC